The 30 T cell receptor beta chains given below trace back to one sample, sequenced in a study of vaccination and CD4 T cells after COVID-19. The Oncomine TCR Beta short-read assay was what sequenced the DNA obtained from cultured CD4+ T cells. Each CDR3 protein gets one entry after TCRdb re-called the PCR reads with MiXCR. The table shows 15,000 to 20,000 distinct CDR3 sequences, with less than 70% occurring only once. Their target antigens are unknown. Treatment: roughly ten-day PBMC culture with coronavirus spike peptide pools or control peptides (ViraFEST assay). The sample taken for sequencing was CD4+ T cells from blood, cultured in vitro. These receptors originate from a human donor who had recovered from COVID-19.

This clonotype was seen more than once but under ten times. The chain links TRBV15 to TRBJ2-3; D uncertain. V lost 0 bases and J 8 bases, leaving 9 bases between the germline ends. In germline, CDR1 is LNHNV, CDR2 YYDKDF (reference sequence). This CDR3 region has 13 residues. The CDR3 sequence: CATSRDLHFTQYF. The CDR3 DNA reads TGTGCCACCAGCAGAGATTTACACTTTACGCAGTATTTT.

J is TRBJ2-3 and V is TRBV20-1; D not certain. Deletions cut 6 bases from V and 0 bases from J, with 13 bases between. The length of the CDR3 is 14 residues. Germline V gene data show CDR1 as DFQATT and CDR2 as SNEGSKA (reference sequence). DNA for the CDR3: TGCAGTGCGAAGACCCCAGCGAGCACAGATACGCAGTATTTT. Translating it yields CSAKTPASTDTQYF.

This clonotype was seen only a few times. This chain connects TRBV24-1 to TRBJ1-5; D may be TRBD1 (6 bases). The CDR3 runs 15 residues. Deletions cut 4 bases from V and 2 bases from J, with 11 bases between. Germline lookup yields CDR1 KGHDR and CDR2 SFDVKD. This chain's CDR3 is CATSEGGGRNQPQHF. CDR3 nucleotides: TGTGCCACCAGTGAAGGAGGGGGGCGCAATCAGCCCCAGCATTTT.

This clonotype was detected a few times. V and J are TRBV20-1 and TRBJ1-2, with 10 bases fitting TRBD1. Trimming took 4 bases from V and 5 from J; bases not matched to a gene: 7. The CDR3 spans 14 residues. Germline-derived CDR1 and CDR2 are DFQATT and SNEGSKA (reference sequence). CDR3 nucleotide sequence: TGCAGTGCTAACCGACAGGGGGCTTTTTATGGCTACACCTTC. Its translation is CSANRQGAFYGYTF.

J is TRBJ1-1 and V is TRBV5-4; 8 bases match TRBD1. In germline, CDR1 is SGHNT, CDR2 YYREEE (reference sequence). CDR3 size: 17 residues. Unmatched junction bases numbered 12, after V lost 3 bases and J lost 2 bases. In DNA, the CDR3 is TGTGCCAGCAGCTCCCCAGGGGGCGGGGGATTCAACACTGAAGCTTTCTTT. Translating gives CASSSPGGGGFNTEAFF.

This chain connects TRBV30 to TRBJ1-1; no reliable D call. Looked up from germline, CDR1 is GTSNPN and CDR2 is SVGIG (reference sequence). The germline V and J ends were trimmed by 3 bases and 0 bases, with 17 bases remaining between them. The CDR3 sequence is 16 residues long. DNA for the CDR3: TGTGCCTGGAGCCGAATGGACGGATACATGAACACTGAAGCTTTCTTT. Protein: CAWSRMDGYMNTEAFF.

The sample holds one count of this clonotype. This rearrangement joins TRBV6-1 to TRBJ2-1; 7 bases are shared with TRBD1. V lost 6 bases and J lost 6; bases outside the gene matches: 8. The CDR3 runs 14 residues. CDR1 is MNHNS and CDR2 is SASEGT in the germline V gene. The CDR3 sequence is CASRFSRTGNEQFF. For the CDR3, the DNA is TGTGCCAGCAGATTCTCCCGGACAGGCAATGAGCAGTTCTTC.

V gene TRBV10-3 combines with J gene TRBJ2-3; 8 nucleotides align to TRBD2. From germline, CDR1 is ENHRY and CDR2 SYGVKD. This CDR3 is built from 14 residues. V shed 10 bases, J shed 6 bases, and the junction held 12 bases outside the gene matches. In DNA, the CDR3 is TGTGCCACCTCGACCGGACTAGCCACGGATACGCAGTATTTT. Protein: CATSTGLATDTQYF.

The chain joins TRBV2 to TRBJ2-3, with unresolved D. The CDR3 has 15 amino acids. Between the trimmed V and J ends, which lost 5 bases and 6 bases, there was a span of 18 bases. Germline V CDR1 and CDR2: SNHLY, FYNNEI. The CDR3 sequence is CASSPKPVLRDTQYF. In DNA, the CDR3 is TGTGCCAGCAGTCCCAAGCCCGTACTTCGGGATACGCAGTATTTT. Based on the CDR3 plus reference TRBV2 and TRBJ2-3, the full variable domain is EPEVTQTPSHQVTQMGQEVILRCVPISNHLYFYWYRQILGQKVEFLVSFYNNEISEKSEIFDDQFSVERPDGSNFTLKIRSTKLEDSAMYFCASSPKPVLRDTQYFGPGTRLTVL.

CDR3 nucleotides: TGTGCCAGCAGCGACACGGTCATGGGTGGGGGCTCTGGGGCCAACGTCCTGACTTTC. Protein sequence: CASSDTVMGGGSGANVLTF. V and J are TRBV9 and TRBJ2-6; tentatively, D is TRBD1 or TRBD2 (5 bases each). This CDR3 has 19 amino acids. Deletions cut 3 bases from V and 0 bases from J, with 19 bases between. The germline V gene encodes CDR1 SGDLS and CDR2 YYNGEE.

The chain combines TRBV19 with TRBJ2-5; D gene uncertain. Germline CDR1 is LNHDA and CDR2 is SQIVND (reference sequence). V was cut by 3 bases and J by 5 bases, with 16 bases left in between. The CDR3 loop spans 15 amino acids. The CDR3 sequence is CASSMRPGLIETQYF. CDR3 bases: TGTGCCAGTAGTATGCGGCCAGGATTAATCGAGACCCAGTACTTC.

The genes are TRBV20-1 and TRBJ2-7, with 11 nucleotides matching TRBD2. The CDR3 has 15 residues. The V gene end was trimmed by 6 bases and the J gene end by 2 bases; junction bases not matched to a gene: 9. The germline V gene has CDR1 DFQATT and CDR2 SNEGSKA (reference sequence). The CDR3 bases are TGCAGTGCCATACTACTAGCGGGAGTCCCCTACGAGCAGTACTTC. Translation gives CSAILLAGVPYEQYF.

The rearrangement uses TRBV18 and TRBJ2-5; D gene ambiguous. V was pared by 2 bases and J by 4 bases, with 5 bases between. The CDR3 loop spans 12 amino acids. CDR1 is KGHSH and CDR2 is LQKENI in the germline V gene. The CDR3 coding sequence is TGTGCCAGCTCACCATACGGAGAGACCCAGTACTTC. Translated: CASSPYGETQYF.

The genes are TRBV20-1 and TRBJ1-1, with D possibly TRBD1 on 6 matching bases. V was shortened by 5 bases and J by 4 bases, with 23 bases between the two germline ends. The germline gives CDR1 DFQATT, CDR2 SNEGSKA (reference sequence). CDR3 length: 16 amino acids. CDR3 nucleotides: TGCAGTGCTGAACGGGGGGGGGCGCGGCGAGGCACTGAAGCTTTCTTT. Protein product: CSAERGGARRGTEAFF.

The chain couples TRBV11-3 to TRBJ1-1; D is unresolved. This CDR3 has 14 residues. V was cut by 1 base and J by 4 bases, with 10 bases left in between. Germline assignment: CDR1 SGHNT and CDR2 YENEEA. The CDR3 DNA follows: TGTGCCAGCAGCTTAGTACGAGGAGGCACTGAAGCTTTCTTT. The encoded protein is CASSLVRGGTEAFF.

The rearrangement links TRBV25-1 to TRBJ2-2; possible D gene TRBD1, 7 bases. Trimming pared 6 bases from V and 3 bases from J, leaving 23 bases between. The CDR3 runs 18 residues. Germline V gene sequence: CDR1 MGHDK, CDR2 SYGVNS. This CDR3 is CASSPNFGGGGYTGELFF. CDR3 sequence (DNA): TGTGCCAGCAGCCCCAATTTCGGAGGGGGCGGGTACACCGGGGAGCTGTTTTTT.

This clonotype came up a few times. The chain carries TRBV7-2 and TRBJ1-5, with 7 bases aligning to TRBD1. V shed 5 bases and J 1 base; nucleotides not matched to a gene: 5. The CDR3 has 15 amino acids. CDR1 SGHTA and CDR2 FQGNSA come from the germline V gene. CDR3: CASSLTGWSNQPQHF. The CDR3 nucleotides are TGTGCCAGCAGCCTGACAGGGTGGAGCAATCAGCCCCAGCATTTT.

This clonotype was detected only a few times. The gene calls are TRBV7-9 and TRBJ1-2; D gene uncertain. This CDR3 region has 13 residues. Germline V CDR1 and CDR2: SEHNR, FQNEAQ (reference sequence). V lost 4 bases and J lost 9, with 15 bases in between. The CDR3 region is CASSWVDTERYTF. The CDR3 DNA reads as TGTGCCAGCAGCTGGGTCGACACGGAGCGCTACACCTTC.

This clonotype was counted only a few times. J is TRBJ2-1 and V is TRBV20-1, with 13 bases lining up with TRBD2. Germline V gene sequence: CDR1 DFQATT, CDR2 SNEGSKA (reference sequence). The ends lost 4 bases at V and 1 base at J; junction bases unmatched: 4. This CDR3 spans 16 amino acids. This CDR3 reads CSANGLAGDSYNEQFF. CDR3 coding DNA: TGCAGTGCTAACGGACTAGCGGGGGATTCCTACAATGAGCAGTTCTTC.

The chain has TRBV2 and TRBJ1-2; D gene uncertain. Trimming pared 6 bases from V and 4 bases from J, leaving 6 bases between. This CDR3 is 11 amino acids long. Germline assignment: CDR1 SNHLY and CDR2 FYNNEI. The CDR3 region is CASSALYGYTF. Here the CDR3 DNA reads TGTGCCAGCAGCGCCCTCTATGGCTACACCTTC.

The J gene is TRBJ2-7, the V gene TRBV20-1, with 10 nucleotides matching TRBD2. The CDR3 is 16 residues long. Trimming cost V 2 bases and J 1 base; bases outside gene matches: 8. CDR1 is DFQATT and CDR2 is SNEGSKA in the germline V gene (reference sequence). The chain's CDR3 is CSARSMTSGPSYEQYF. CDR3 nucleotide sequence: TGCAGTGCTAGATCCATGACTAGCGGGCCTTCCTACGAGCAGTACTTC.

This chain connects TRBV9 to TRBJ2-5; TRBD2 agrees at 7 bases. J lost 7 bases, V lost 7 bases, and 13 bases had no gene match. CDR3 length: 14 residues. Germline V lookup: CDR1 SGDLS, CDR2 YYNGEE. The CDR3 sequence is CASGSGTLVGTQYF. The DNA for the CDR3 is TGTGCCAGCGGGAGCGGGACCTTAGTTGGGACCCAGTACTTC.

This chain connects TRBV6-1 to TRBJ2-3; 8 bases match TRBD2. The V and J ends lost 8 bases and 6 bases, in that order; junction bases with no gene match: 7. The CDR3 runs to 13 residues. Germline CDR1 and CDR2: MNHNS and SASEGT. The CDR3, as DNA: TGTGCCAGCCGACAGCGGGGGTGGGATACGCAGTATTTT. It codes for CASRQRGWDTQYF.

This chain connects TRBV18 to TRBJ1-2, with 7 bases identical to TRBD1. The CDR3 is 13 residues long. The V gene end was trimmed by 5 bases and the J gene end by 2 bases; junction bases not matched to a gene: 2. The germline CDR1 and CDR2 sequences are KGHSH and LQKENI. The CDR3 loop reads CASSGQANYGYTF. The CDR3 nucleotides read TGTGCCAGCTCAGGACAGGCCAACTATGGCTACACCTTC.

CDR3 DNA: TGTGCCATCAGTCCGGGACTAGCGGGGCGAGCAGATACGCAGTATTTT. Translated: CAISPGLAGRADTQYF. The J gene is TRBJ2-3, the V gene TRBV10-3; 13 bases line up with TRBD2. Trimming removed 5 bases from V and 4 bases from J; junction bases left unmatched: 6. Per the germline V gene, CDR1 is ENHRY and CDR2 is SYGVKD. This CDR3 is built from 16 residues.

The chain recombines TRBV6-1 with TRBJ2-2; a weak D match, TRBD2 (6 bases). V dropped 6 bases and J dropped 6 bases, with 17 bases sitting between them. Germline-derived CDR1 and CDR2 are MNHNS and SASEGT. The length of the CDR3 is 15 residues. The CDR3 loop reads CASSHTGGTAGELFF. In DNA, the CDR3 is TGTGCCAGCAGCCACACGGGCGGGACCGCCGGGGAGCTGTTTTTT.

The chain employs TRBV7-2 and TRBJ2-2; possible D gene TRBD1, 6 bases. Germline assignment: CDR1 SGHTA and CDR2 FQGNSA. V lost 4 bases and J lost 7, with 16 bases in between. CDR3 size: 15 residues. The CDR3 nucleotides are TGTGCCAGCAGCTACAGGGTACAATTCAGCGGGGAGCTGTTTTTT. It encodes CASSYRVQFSGELFF.

The chain recombines TRBV7-2 with TRBJ2-3; a possible D gene is TRBD2 (5 bases). Looked up from germline, CDR1 is SGHTA and CDR2 is FQGNSA. The CDR3 totals 15 residues. Trimming removed 1 base at V and 6 bases at J, with 14 bases between. The chain's CDR3 is CASSLVGGGADTQYF. CDR3 bases: TGTGCCAGCAGCTTAGTGGGTGGAGGTGCGGATACGCAGTATTTT. Looking up the rest from reference TRBV7-2 and TRBJ2-3 gives the full variable domain: GAGVSQSPSNKVTEKGKDVELRCDPISGHTALYWYRQSLGQGLEFLIYFQGNSAPDKSGLPSDRFSAERTGGSVSTLTIQRTQQEDSAVYLCASSLVGGGADTQYFGPGTRLTVL.

The chain recombines TRBV20-1 with TRBJ1-1, with D possibly matching TRBD1 (5 bases). CDR1 DFQATT and CDR2 SNEGSKA come from the germline V gene (reference sequence). V lost 6 bases and J 7 bases, leaving 24 bases between the germline ends. The CDR3 has 15 amino acids. CDR3 loop: CSAVPGRNREGEAFF. DNA for the CDR3: TGCAGTGCAGTACCAGGGAGGAATCGGGAGGGTGAAGCTTTCTTT.

The J gene is TRBJ1-2, the V gene TRBV1. TRBV1 is given as a pseudogene. The CDR3 extends over 10 amino acids. The CDR3 coding sequence is TGCACCAGCAGCCACTATGGCTACACCTTC. Protein product: CTSSHYGYTF.